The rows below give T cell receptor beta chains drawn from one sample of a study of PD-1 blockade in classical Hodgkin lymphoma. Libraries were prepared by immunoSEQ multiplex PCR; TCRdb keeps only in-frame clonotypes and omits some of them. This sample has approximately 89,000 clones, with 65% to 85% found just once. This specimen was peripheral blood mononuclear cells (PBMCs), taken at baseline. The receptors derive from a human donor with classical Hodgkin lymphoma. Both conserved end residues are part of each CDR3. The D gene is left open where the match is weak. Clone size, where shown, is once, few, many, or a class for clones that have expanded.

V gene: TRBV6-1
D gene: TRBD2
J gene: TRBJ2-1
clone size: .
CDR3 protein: CASGGLGLWNEQFF
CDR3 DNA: TGTGCCAGCGGGGGACTAGGTTTATGGAATGAGCAGTTCTTC

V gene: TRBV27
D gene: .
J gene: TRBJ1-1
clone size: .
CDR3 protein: CASSLRGPNTEAFF
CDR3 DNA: TGTGCCAGCAGTCTCAGGGGCCCGAACACTGAAGCTTTCTTT

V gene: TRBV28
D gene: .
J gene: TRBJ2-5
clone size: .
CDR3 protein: CASSLLGELGETQYF
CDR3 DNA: TGTGCCAGCAGTTTATTGGGGGAACTGGGGGAGACCCAGTACTTC

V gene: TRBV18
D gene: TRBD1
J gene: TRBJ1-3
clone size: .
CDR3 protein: CASSPPNPGTGGNTIYF
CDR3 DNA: TGTGCCAGCTCACCACCTAATCCCGGGACAGGGGGAAACACCATATATTTT

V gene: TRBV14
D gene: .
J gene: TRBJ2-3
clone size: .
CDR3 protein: CASSLGAVTDTQYF
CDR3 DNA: TGTGCCAGCAGCCTGGGGGCGGTCACAGATACGCAGTATTTT

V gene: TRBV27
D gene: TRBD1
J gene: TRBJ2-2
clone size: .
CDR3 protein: CASSLSQGGTGELFF
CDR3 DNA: TGTGCCAGCAGTTTATCACAGGGGGGCACCGGGGAGCTGTTTTTT

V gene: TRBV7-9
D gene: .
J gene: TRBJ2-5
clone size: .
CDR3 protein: CASSSRRGLDFGTQYF
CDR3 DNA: TGTGCCAGCAGCTCCCGGAGGGGGCTTGATTTCGGGACCCAGTACTTC

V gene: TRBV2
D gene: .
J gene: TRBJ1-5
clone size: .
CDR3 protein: CASSEGGIGQPQHF
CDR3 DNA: TGTGCCAGCAGTGAAGGGGGAATAGGGCAGCCCCAGCATTTT

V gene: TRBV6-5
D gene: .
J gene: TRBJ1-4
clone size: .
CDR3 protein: CATGEGLREKLFF
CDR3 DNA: TGTGCCACCGGGGAGGGGCTCCGGGAAAAACTGTTTTTT

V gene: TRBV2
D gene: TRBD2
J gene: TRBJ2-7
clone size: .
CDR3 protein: CASSVFGRGTSGRTTYEQYF
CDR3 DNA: TGTGCCAGCAGTGTGTTTGGAAGGGGGACTAGCGGGAGAACCACCTACGAGCAGTACTTC

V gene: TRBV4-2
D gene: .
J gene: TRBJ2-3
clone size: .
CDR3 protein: CASSLDSFDTQYF
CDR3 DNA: TGTGCCAGCAGCTTGGACAGTTTTGATACGCAGTATTTT

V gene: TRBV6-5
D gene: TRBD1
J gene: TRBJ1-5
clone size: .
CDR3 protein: CASSGTDNQPQHF
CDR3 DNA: TGTGCCAGCAGCGGGACAGACAATCAGCCCCAGCATTTT

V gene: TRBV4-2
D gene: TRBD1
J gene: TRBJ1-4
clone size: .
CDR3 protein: CASSLGTGGSAATNEKLFF
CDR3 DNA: TGTGCCAGCAGCCTGGGGACAGGGGGGTCGGCTGCAACTAATGAAAAACTGTTTTTT

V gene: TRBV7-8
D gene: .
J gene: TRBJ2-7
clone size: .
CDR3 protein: CASSSPPNQEKWYF
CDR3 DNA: TGTGCCAGCAGCTCCCCACCCAACCAGGAAAAGTGGTACTTC

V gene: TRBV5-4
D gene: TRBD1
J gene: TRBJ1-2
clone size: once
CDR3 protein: CASSLVVGGNYGYTF
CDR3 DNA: TGTGCCAGCAGCTTGGTTGTAGGGGGCAACTATGGCTACACCTTC

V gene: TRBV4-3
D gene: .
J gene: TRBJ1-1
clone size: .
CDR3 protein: CASSFRRGDEDEVF
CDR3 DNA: TGCGCCAGCAGCTTCCGAAGAGGAGATGAAGATGAGGTCTTT

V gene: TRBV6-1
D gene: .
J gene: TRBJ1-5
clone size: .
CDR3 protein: CASREYSNQPQHF
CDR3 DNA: TGTGCCAGCAGGGAGTATAGCAATCAGCCCCAGCATTTT

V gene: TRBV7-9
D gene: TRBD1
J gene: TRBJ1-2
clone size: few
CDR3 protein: CASSLDRGLGSGGYTF
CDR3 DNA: TGTGCCAGCAGCTTAGACAGGGGTTTGGGCTCGGGAGGCTACACCTTC

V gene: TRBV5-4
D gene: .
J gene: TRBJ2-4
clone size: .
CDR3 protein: CASSRGLNIQYF
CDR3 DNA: TGTGCCAGCAGCAGGGGTTTGAACATTCAGTACTTC

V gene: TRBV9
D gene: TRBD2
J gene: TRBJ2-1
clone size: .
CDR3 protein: CASSREGGSYNEQFF
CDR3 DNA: TGTGCCAGCAGCAGGGAGGGCGGGAGCTACAATGAGCAGTTCTTC

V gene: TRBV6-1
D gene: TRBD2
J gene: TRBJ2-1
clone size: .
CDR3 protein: CASSEIAGPYNEQFF
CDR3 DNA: TGTGCCAGCAGTGAAATAGCGGGCCCCTACAATGAGCAGTTCTTC

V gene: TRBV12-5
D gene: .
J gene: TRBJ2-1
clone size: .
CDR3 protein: CASGYNEQFF
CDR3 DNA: TGTGCTAGTGGATACAATGAGCAGTTCTTC

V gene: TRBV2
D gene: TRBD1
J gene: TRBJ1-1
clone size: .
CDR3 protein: CASSEATGAVAEAFF
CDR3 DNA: TGTGCCAGCAGTGAGGCGACAGGGGCAGTAGCTGAAGCTTTCTTT

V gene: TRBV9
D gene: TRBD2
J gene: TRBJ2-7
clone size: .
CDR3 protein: CASSGIAGGSEQYF
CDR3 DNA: TGTGCCAGCAGCGGAATAGCGGGAGGGAGCGAGCAGTACTTC

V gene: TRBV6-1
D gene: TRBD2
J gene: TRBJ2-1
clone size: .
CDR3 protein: CASREGLAGVGEQFF
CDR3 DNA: TGTGCCAGCAGGGAGGGACTAGCGGGAGTTGGGGAGCAGTTCTTC

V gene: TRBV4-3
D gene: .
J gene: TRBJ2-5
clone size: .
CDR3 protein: CASSPQRAGTKETQYF
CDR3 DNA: TGCGCCAGCAGCCCCCAGCGGGCGGGCACTAAAGAGACCCAGTACTTC

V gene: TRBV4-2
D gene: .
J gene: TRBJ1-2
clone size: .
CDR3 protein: CASSLRDVRPDGYTF
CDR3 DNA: TGTGCCAGCAGCTTACGGGATGTCCGCCCCGATGGCTACACCTTC